This TCR beta chain is drawn from a study of blood T cell repertoires in COVID-19. Whole-study context: Sample material is recorded as cDNA or gDNA derived from T cells, B-cell-depleted T cells, or PBMCs.

This clone was seen only a few times. In the source study's methods: Amplifying reference gene primers gave estimates of nucleated cell counts. Assay: immunoSEQ multiplex PCR; the TCRdb copy retains only in-frame clones and omits some. From that table come the V and J calls and clone size; the DNA was used to work out D and trimming. The data show tens of thousands of clones, approximately 85% seen once. In germline, CDR1 is GTSNPN, CDR2 SVGIG (reference sequence). V was trimmed by 0 bases and J by 4 bases, leaving 25 bases between them. CDR3 length: 18 amino acids. The sequence came from a human donor in a cohort sampled during active COVID-19. Sample: peripheral blood. The rearrangement joins TRBV30 to TRBJ2-7; a possible D gene is TRBD2 (5 bases). DNA of the CDR3: TGTGCCTGGAGTGTAGGTGTTTATCGGGGTAAAAGGGAGTACGAGCAGTACTTC. Translating it yields CAWSVGVYRGKREYEQYF.